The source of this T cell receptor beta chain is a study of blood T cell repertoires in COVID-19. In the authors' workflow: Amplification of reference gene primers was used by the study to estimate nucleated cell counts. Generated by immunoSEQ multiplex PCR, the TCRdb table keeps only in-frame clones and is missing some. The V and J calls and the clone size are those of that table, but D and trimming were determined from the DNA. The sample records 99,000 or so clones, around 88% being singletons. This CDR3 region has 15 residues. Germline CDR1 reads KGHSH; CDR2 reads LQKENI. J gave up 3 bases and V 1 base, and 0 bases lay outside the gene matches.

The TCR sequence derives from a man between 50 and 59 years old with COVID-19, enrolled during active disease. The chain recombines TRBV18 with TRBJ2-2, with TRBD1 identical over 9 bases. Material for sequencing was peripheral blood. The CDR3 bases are TGTGCCAGCTCACCACGGGACAGGGACACCGGGGAGCTGTTTTTT. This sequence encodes CASSPRDRDTGELFF.